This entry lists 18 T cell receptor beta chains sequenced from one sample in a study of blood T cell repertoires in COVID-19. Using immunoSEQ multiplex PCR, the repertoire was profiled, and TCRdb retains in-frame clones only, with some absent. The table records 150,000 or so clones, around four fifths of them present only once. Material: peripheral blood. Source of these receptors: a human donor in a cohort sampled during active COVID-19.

This CDR3 is CASSQDGASGGREDTQYF. The DNA of the CDR3 is TGTGCCAGCAGCCAAGATGGGGCTAGCGGGGGACGGGAAGATACGCAGTATTTT. J is TRBJ2-3 and V is TRBV3-1 (or the pseudogene TRBV3-2); 10 nucleotides line up with TRBD2. Trimming cost V 0 bases and J 5 bases; bases outside gene matches: 11. CDR1 LGHDT and CDR2 YNNKEL come from the germline V gene (reference sequence). CDR3 size: 18 residues.

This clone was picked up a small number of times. Here the CDR3 reads CANERGGPSGELFF. CDR3 DNA: TGTGCCAACGAGCGGGGGGGCCCGAGCGGGGAGCTGTTTTTT. The V call is TRBV7-2, the J call TRBJ2-2; 10 bases are a match to TRBD2. Germline CDR1 reads SGHTA; CDR2 reads FQGNSA. CDR3 size: 14 residues. After removal of 10 bases from V and 7 bases from J, the junction contained 9 bases not matched to a gene.

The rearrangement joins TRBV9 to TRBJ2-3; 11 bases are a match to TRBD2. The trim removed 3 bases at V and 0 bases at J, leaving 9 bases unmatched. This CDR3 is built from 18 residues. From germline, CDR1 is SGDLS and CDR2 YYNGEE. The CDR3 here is CASSAGLADFTSTDTQYF. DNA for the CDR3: TGTGCCAGCAGCGCGGGACTAGCGGATTTTACTAGCACAGATACGCAGTATTTT.

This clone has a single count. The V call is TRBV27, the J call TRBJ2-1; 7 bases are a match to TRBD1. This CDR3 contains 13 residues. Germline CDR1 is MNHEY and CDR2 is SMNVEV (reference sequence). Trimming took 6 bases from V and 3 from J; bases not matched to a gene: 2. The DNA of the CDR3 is TGTGCCAGCAGGAGGGACAGCTACAATGAGCAGTTCTTC. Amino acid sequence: CASRRDSYNEQFF.

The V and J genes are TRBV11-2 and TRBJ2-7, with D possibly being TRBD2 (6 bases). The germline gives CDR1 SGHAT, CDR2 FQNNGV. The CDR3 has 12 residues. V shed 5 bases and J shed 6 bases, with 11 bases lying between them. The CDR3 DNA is TGTGCCAGCAGCCTGGCGCGGGGCGAGCAGTACTTC. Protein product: CASSLARGEQYF.

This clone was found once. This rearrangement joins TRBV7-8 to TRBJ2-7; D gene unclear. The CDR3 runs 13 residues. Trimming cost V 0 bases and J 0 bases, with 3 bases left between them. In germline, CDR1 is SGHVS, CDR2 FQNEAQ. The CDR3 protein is CASSLASSYEQYF. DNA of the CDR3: TGTGCCAGCAGCTTAGCGAGCTCCTACGAGCAGTACTTC.

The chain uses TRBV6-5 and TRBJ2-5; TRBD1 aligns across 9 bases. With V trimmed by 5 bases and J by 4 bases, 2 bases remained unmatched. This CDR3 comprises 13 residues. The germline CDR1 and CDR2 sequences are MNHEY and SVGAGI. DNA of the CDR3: TGTGCCAGCAGTCAGGGACAGGGAGAGACCCAGTACTTC. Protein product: CASSQGQGETQYF.

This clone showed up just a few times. The CDR3 reads CASSPDTFTDTQYF. The CDR3 DNA sequence: TGTGCCAGCAGCCCAGACACGTTCACAGATACGCAGTATTTT. This sequence joins TRBV6-6 and TRBJ2-3; D call uncertain. This CDR3 has 14 residues. Trimming pared 6 bases from V and 2 bases from J, leaving 12 bases between. Germline V gives CDR1 MNHNY, CDR2 SVGAGI (reference sequence).

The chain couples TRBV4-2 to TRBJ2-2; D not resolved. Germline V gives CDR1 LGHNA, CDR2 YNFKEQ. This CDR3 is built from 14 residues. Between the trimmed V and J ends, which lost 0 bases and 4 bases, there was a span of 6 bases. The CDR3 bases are TGTGCCAGCAGCCAAGAGTTAGTCACCGGGGAGCTGTTTTTT. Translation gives CASSQELVTGELFF.

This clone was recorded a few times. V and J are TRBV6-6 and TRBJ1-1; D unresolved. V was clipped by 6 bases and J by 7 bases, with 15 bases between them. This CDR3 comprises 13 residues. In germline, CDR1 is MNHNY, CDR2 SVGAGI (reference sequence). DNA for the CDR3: TGTGCCAGCAGCCCAGACCCAGGCCTTGAAGCTTTCTTT. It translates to CASSPDPGLEAFF.

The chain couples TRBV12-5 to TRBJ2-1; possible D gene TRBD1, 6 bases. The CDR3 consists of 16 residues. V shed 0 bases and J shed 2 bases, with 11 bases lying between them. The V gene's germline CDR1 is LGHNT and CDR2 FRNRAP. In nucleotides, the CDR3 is TGTGCTAGTGGTTTGGTACGGGCAGGGGCCTACAATGAGCAGTTCTTC. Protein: CASGLVRAGAYNEQFF.

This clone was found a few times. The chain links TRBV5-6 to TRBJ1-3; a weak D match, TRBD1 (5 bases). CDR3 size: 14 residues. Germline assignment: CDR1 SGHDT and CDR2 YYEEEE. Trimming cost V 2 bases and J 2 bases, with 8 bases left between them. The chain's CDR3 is CASSFSGPGNTIYF. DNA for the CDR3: TGTGCCAGCAGCTTTTCAGGGCCTGGAAACACCATATATTTT.

CDR3 loop: CATSTRTGINQPQHF. CDR3 nucleotides: TGTGCCACCAGCACGCGGACAGGTATCAATCAGCCCCAGCATTTT. This chain links TRBV15 with TRBJ1-5, with 7 bases matching TRBD1. With V trimmed by 4 bases and J by 3 bases, 6 bases remained unmatched. Germline CDR1 LNHNV, CDR2 YYDKDF (reference sequence). This CDR3 spans 15 amino acids.

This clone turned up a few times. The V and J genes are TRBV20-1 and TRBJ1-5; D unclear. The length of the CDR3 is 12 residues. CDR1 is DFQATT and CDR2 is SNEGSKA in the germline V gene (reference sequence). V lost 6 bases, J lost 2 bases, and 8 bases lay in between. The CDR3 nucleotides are TGCAGTGCCAGTCCAGGCAATCAGCCCCAGCATTTT. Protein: CSASPGNQPQHF.

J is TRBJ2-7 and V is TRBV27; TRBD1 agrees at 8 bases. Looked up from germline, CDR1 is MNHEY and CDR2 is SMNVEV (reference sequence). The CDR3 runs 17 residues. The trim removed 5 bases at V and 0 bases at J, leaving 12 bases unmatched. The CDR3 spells CASSPLTTGASSYEQYF. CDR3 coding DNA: TGTGCCAGCAGTCCGCTAACGACAGGGGCGAGCTCCTACGAGCAGTACTTC.

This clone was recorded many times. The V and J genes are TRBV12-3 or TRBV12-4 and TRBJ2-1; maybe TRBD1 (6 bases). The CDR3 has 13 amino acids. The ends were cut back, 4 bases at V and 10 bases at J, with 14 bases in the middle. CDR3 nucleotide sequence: TGTGCCAGCAGTTCCAAGGGGGAAGGGGAGCAGTTCTTC. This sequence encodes CASSSKGEGEQFF.

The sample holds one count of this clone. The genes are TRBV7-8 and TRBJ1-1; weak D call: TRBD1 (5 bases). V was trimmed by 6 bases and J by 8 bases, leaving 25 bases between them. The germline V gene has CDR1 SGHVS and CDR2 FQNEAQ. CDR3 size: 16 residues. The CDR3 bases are TGTGCCAGCAGACGAAAAGGCACCGGGACTGGGGGGGAAGCTTTCTTT. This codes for CASRRKGTGTGGEAFF.

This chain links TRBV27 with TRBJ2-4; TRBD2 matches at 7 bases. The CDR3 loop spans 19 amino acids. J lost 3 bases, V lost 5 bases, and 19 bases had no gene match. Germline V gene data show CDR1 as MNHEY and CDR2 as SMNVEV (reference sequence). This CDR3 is CASSPDPRLSGIFKNIQYF. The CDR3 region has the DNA TGTGCCAGCAGTCCCGACCCGCGACTAAGCGGGATTTTCAAAAACATTCAGTACTTC.